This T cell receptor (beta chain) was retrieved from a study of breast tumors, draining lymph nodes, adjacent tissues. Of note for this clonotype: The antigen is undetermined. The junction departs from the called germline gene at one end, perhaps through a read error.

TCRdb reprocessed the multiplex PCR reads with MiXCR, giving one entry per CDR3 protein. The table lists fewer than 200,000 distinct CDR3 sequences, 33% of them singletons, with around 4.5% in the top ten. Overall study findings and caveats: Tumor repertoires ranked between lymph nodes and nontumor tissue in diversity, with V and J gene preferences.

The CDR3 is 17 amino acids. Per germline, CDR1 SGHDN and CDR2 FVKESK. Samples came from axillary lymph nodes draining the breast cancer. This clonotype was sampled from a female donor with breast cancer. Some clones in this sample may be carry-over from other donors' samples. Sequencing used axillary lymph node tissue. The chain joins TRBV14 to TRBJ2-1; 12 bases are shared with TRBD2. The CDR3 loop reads CACSQMTGLAGNTEQFF. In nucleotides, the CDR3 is TGTGCCTGCAGCCAGATGACAGGACTAGCGGGAAACACTGAGCAGTTCTTC.